One and the same sample provided the 12 T cell receptor beta chains below, sequenced in a study of post-analysis software for immune sequencing data. Tagging with unique molecular identifiers was a feature of the TCR beta cDNA libraries. TCRdb independently ran MiXCR on the PCR reads; one entry per CDR3 protein. The table includes roughly 600,000 distinct CDR3 sequences, around 47% detected once. General study results and limits: The study found TRBV5-6, TRBV5-1 and TRBV20-1 among a handful of TRBV segments more frequent in patients than controls.

Their cognate antigens are unknown. The sample was blood. These receptors were taken from a girl between 5 and 17 years old with multiple sclerosis.

This chain joins TRBV29-1 and TRBJ2-7; weak D call: TRBD1 (6 bases). From germline, CDR1 is SQVTM and CDR2 ANQGSEA. The CDR3 is 14 amino acids. The V end was cut by 6 bases, the J end by 2 bases, with 17 bases between. The CDR3 sequence is CSVGKTGHTYEQYF. The CDR3 coding sequence is TGCAGCGTCGGGAAAACAGGGCATACCTACGAGCAGTACTTC.

The rearrangement uses TRBV5-5 and TRBJ2-7; TRBD1 matches 7 bases. Judging by the DNA end, TRBJ2-5 fits better; the J call may be wrong. The CDR3 runs 14 residues. Germline V lookup: CDR1 SGHKS, CDR2 YYEKEE (reference sequence). CDR3 residues: CASSHLTGMLTQYF. The CDR3 region has the DNA TGTGCCAGCAGCCACCTGACAGGGATGTTGACCCAGTACTTC.

CDR3 coding DNA: TGCGCCAGCGGCTGGGATCTGGCTCGGGGTAGCACAGATACGCAGTATTTT. This translates into CASGWDLARGSTDTQYF. This chain joins TRBV5-1 and TRBJ2-3, with D tentatively TRBD2 (5 bases). This CDR3 is 17 amino acids long. Germline CDR1 SGHRS, CDR2 YFSETQ. Trimming shortened V by 7 bases and J by 0 bases, and 21 bases separated the two germline ends.

The chain combines TRBV11-3 with TRBJ2-1; TRBD1 agrees at 9 bases. CDR1 is SGHNT, CDR2 YENEEA, per germline. V shed 5 bases and J 6 bases; nucleotides not matched to a gene: 11. The CDR3 runs 16 residues. The DNA for the CDR3 is TGTGCCAGCAGCCCTGGCGGGACAGGGATTATCAATGAGCAGTTCTTC. Translated: CASSPGGTGIINEQFF.

This chain links TRBV9 with TRBJ2-3, with no clear D. The V end lost 3 bases, the J end lost 2 bases, and 13 bases lay between the germline ends. The CDR3 runs to 15 residues. In germline, CDR1 is SGDLS, CDR2 YYNGEE. The CDR3 DNA is TGTGCCAGCAGCGGGATACCCGGAGCCACAGATACGCAGTATTTT. This codes for CASSGIPGATDTQYF.

This rearrangement joins TRBV12-3 or TRBV12-4 to TRBJ2-1; D might be TRBD2 (5 bases). The CDR3 length is 16 residues. The germline V and J ends were trimmed by 5 bases and 2 bases, with 16 bases remaining between them. Written as DNA, the CDR3 is TGTGCCAGCAGTGTGATGGGCGGAGGAACCTACAATGAGCAGTTCTTC. This gives the protein CASSVMGGGTYNEQFF.

This chain links TRBV5-1 with TRBJ2-1, with D tentatively TRBD1 or TRBD2 (5 bases each). There are 15 residues in the CDR3. Trimming removed 0 bases from V and 3 bases from J, with 10 bases in between. The germline V gene encodes CDR1 SGHRS and CDR2 YFSETQ. The CDR3 reads CASSLGGDHYNEQFF. In DNA, the CDR3 is TGCGCCAGCAGCTTGGGAGGGGACCACTACAATGAGCAGTTCTTC.

The genes are TRBV7-9 and TRBJ2-7; no clear D. V shed 7 bases and J shed 3 bases, with 19 bases lying between them. The germline V gene encodes CDR1 SEHNR and CDR2 FQNEAQ (reference sequence). The CDR3 has 15 residues. In DNA form, the CDR3 reads TGTGCCAGCACGATCTTAAGCAAGATCGGCTACGAGCAGTACTTC. This sequence encodes CASTILSKIGYEQYF.

The CDR3 region is CASRAGEYNEQFF. In DNA form, the CDR3 reads TGTGCCAGCAGGGCGGGAGAGTACAATGAGCAGTTCTTC. The chain joins TRBV12-3 or TRBV12-4 to TRBJ2-1, with 7 bases matching TRBD2. The CDR3 sequence is 13 residues long. V shed 6 bases, J shed 4 bases, and the junction held 3 bases outside the gene matches.

The CDR3 nucleotides are TGTGCCAGCCGCCCTGGGGGGGCCAACGTCCTGACTTTC. As protein: CASRPGGANVLTF. The chain has TRBV6-1 and TRBJ2-6; D not certain. The CDR3 extends over 13 amino acids. With 8 bases removed from V and 4 bases from J, the gap between germline ends came to 9 bases. Germline V gene lookup returns CDR1 MNHNS and CDR2 SASEGT.

The chain links TRBV7-2 to TRBJ1-5; no clear D gene. The CDR3 consists of 14 residues. The V end was cut by 2 bases, the J end by 5 bases, with 10 bases between. Germline-derived CDR1 and CDR2 are SGHTA and FQGNSA. The CDR3 here is CASSLRQADQPQHF. CDR3 DNA sequence: TGTGCCAGCAGCTTAAGGCAGGCGGATCAGCCCCAGCATTTT.

This chain connects TRBV4-1 to TRBJ2-1; a weak D match, TRBD1 (6 bases). Deletions cut 2 bases from V and 2 bases from J, with 13 bases between. From germline, CDR1 is MGHRA and CDR2 YSYEKL. The CDR3 consists of 16 residues. The CDR3 here is CASSQHRNRAYNEQFF. As DNA, the CDR3 is TGCGCCAGCAGCCAACACCGGAACAGGGCCTACAATGAGCAGTTCTTC.